This paragraph reports one TCR beta chain. Its specificity is not known. Sequence at one end of the junction differs from germline and may be a read error. Per germline, CDR1 SSHAT and CDR2 FNYEAQ (reference sequence). The CDR3 has 17 residues. Source study methods: Junction-only immunoSEQ data arrived without quality scores, meaning filtering differed. Profiled with immunoSEQ multiplex PCR; TCRdb holds only in-frame clones, not every one. V and J calls and clone size are those listed in that table; D and trimming were worked out from the DNA. The table shows more than 2 million clones, with around 95% occurring only once. The sample belongs to a study of shared clonotypes between healthy human individuals. Overall study results and limits: Sequencing depth was expected to influence donor clonotype sharing.

The genes are TRBV7-7 and TRBJ2-5; the match to TRBD2 covers 9 bases. This clonotype was sampled from a man younger than 35 in good health. Material: naive CD4+ T cells sorted from blood. Subset: CD45RA+ positively selected. The DNA of the CDR3 is TGTGCTAGCAGCTTAGGCGGGAGGGGTTTTTACCAAGAGACCCAGTACTTC. Protein sequence: CASSLGGRGFYQETQYF.